The clone carrying this T cell receptor beta chain has more than one count but fewer than ten. This entry is derived from a study of T cell changes during pregnancy in multiple sclerosis. There are 15 residues in the CDR3. With 7 bases clipped from V and 4 bases from J, the junction kept 6 bases outside the gene matches. The V gene's germline CDR1 is MNHNY and CDR2 SVGAGI (reference sequence). Sequenced by immunoSEQ multiplex PCR; TCRdb stores in-frame clones only, minus some. Of fewer than 75,000 clones listed, roughly 90% were seen once; the top ten hold approximately 1.5%. This TCR derives from a female donor with multiple sclerosis, enrolled in a pregnancy study. The input for sequencing was peripheral blood, taken in the second trimester of pregnancy. The chain is built from TRBV6-6 and TRBJ1-6; TRBD1 agrees at 8 bases. The CDR3 nucleotides read TGTGCCAGCAAGTTGGACAGGGATTATAATTCACCCCTCCACTTT. As protein: CASKLDRDYNSPLHF.